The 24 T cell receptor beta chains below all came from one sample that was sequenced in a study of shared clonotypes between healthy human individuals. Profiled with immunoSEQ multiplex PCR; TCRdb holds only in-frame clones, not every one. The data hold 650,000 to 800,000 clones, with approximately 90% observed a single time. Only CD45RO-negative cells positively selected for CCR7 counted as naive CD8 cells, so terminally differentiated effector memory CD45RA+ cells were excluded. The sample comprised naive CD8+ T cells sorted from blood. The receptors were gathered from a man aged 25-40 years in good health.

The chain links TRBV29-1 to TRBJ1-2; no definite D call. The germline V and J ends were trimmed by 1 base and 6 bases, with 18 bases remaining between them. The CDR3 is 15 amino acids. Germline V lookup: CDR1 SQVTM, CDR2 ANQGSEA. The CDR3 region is CSVEGRSGAYNGYTF. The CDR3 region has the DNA TGCAGCGTTGAAGGCCGGTCAGGCGCTTATAATGGCTACACCTTC. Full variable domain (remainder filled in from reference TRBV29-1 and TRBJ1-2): SAVISQKPSRDICQRGTSLTIQCQVDSQVTMMFWYRQQPGQSLTLIATANQGSEATYESGFVIDKFPISRPNLTFSTLTVSNMSPEDSSIYLCSVEGRSGAYNGYTFGSGTRLTVV.

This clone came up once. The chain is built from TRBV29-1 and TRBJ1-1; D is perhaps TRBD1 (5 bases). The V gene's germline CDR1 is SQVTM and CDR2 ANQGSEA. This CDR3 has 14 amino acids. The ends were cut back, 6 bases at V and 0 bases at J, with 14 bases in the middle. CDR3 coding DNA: TGCAGCGTCCAAGCGGGACTCATGAACACTGAAGCTTTCTTT. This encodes CSVQAGLMNTEAFF.

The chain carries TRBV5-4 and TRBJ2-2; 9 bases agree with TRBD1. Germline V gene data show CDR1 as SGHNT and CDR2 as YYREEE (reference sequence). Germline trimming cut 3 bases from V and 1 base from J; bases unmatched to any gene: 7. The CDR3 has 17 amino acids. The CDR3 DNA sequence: TGTGCCAGCAGCTCCGGGACAGGGCCCCTGAACACCGGGGAGCTGTTTTTT. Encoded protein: CASSSGTGPLNTGELFF. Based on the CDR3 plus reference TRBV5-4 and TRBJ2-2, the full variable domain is ETGVTQSPTHLIKTRGQQVTLRCSSQSGHNTVSWYQQALGQGPQFIFQYYREEENGRGNFPPRFSGLQFPNYSSELNVNALELDDSALYLCASSSGTGPLNTGELFFGEGSRLTVL.

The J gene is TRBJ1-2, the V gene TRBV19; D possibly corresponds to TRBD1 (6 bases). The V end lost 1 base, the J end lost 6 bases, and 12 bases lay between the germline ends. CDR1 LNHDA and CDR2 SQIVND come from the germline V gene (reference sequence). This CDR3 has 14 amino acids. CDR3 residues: CASSIGGGSDGYTF. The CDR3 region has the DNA TGTGCCAGTAGTATAGGAGGGGGTTCGGATGGCTACACCTTC.

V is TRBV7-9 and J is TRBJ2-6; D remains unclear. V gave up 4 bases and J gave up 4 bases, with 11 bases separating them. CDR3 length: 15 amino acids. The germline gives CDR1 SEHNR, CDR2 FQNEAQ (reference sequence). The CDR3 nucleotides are TGTGCCAGCAGCTCCTTTACGTCCGGGGCCAACGTCCTGACTTTC. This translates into CASSSFTSGANVLTF. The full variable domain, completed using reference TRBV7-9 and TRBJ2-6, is DTGVSQNPRHKITKRGQNVTFRCDPISEHNRLYWYRQTLGQGPEFLTYFQNEAQLEKSRLLSDRFSAERPKGSFSTLEIQRTEQGDSAMYLCASSSFTSGANVLTFGAGSRLTVL.

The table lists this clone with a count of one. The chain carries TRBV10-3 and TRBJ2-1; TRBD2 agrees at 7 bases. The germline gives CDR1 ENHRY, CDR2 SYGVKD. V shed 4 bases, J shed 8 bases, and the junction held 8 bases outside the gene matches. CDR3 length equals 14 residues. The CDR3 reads CAISVGEGLYEQFF. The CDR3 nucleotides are TGTGCCATCAGTGTCGGGGAGGGATTATATGAGCAGTTCTTC.

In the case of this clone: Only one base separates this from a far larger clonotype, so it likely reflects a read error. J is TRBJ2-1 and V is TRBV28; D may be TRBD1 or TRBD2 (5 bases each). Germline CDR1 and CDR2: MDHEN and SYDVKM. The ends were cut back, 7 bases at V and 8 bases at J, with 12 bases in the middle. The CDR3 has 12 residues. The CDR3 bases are TGTGCCAGCAATTCAGGGACCTATGAGCAGTTCTTC. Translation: CASNSGTYEQFF.

In nucleotides, the CDR3 is TGTGCCAGCAGTGATCCTGACGCCCCTCCGCAGTATTTT. Its protein is CASSDPDAPPQYF. The chain couples TRBV2 to TRBJ2-3; D unclear. V was shortened by 3 bases and J by 10 bases, with 14 bases between the two germline ends. The CDR3 contains 13 residues. Germline lookup yields CDR1 SNHLY and CDR2 FYNNEI.

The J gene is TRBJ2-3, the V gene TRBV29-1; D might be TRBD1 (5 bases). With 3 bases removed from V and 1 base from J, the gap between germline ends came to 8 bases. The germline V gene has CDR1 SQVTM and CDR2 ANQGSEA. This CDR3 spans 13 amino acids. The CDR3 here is CSVDIGGTDTQYF. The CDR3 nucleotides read TGCAGCGTTGACATAGGGGGCACAGATACGCAGTATTTT.

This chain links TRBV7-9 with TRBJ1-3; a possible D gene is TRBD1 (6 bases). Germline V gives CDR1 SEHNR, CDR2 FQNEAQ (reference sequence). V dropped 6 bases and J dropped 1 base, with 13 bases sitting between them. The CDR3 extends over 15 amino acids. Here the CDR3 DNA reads TGTGCCAGCAGGGTGACCAGGGGTTCTGGAAACACCATATATTTT. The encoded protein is CASRVTRGSGNTIYF. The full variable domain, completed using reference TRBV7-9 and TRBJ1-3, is DTGVSQNPRHKITKRGQNVTFRCDPISEHNRLYWYRQTLGQGPEFLTYFQNEAQLEKSRLLSDRFSAERPKGSFSTLEIQRTEQGDSAMYLCASRVTRGSGNTIYFGEGSWLTVV.

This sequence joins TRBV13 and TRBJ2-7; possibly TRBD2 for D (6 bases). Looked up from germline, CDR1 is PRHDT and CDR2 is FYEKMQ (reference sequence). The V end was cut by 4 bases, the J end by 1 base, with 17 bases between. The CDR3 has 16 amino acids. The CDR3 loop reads CASSSRAGSLSYEQYF. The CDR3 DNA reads TGTGCCAGCAGCTCTAGGGCCGGGAGTCTATCCTACGAGCAGTACTTC.

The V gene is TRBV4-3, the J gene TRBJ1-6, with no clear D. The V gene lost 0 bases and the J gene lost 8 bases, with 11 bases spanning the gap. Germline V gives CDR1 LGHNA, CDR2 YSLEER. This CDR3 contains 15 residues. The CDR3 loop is CASSQDLGEYSPLHF. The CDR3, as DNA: TGCGCCAGCAGCCAAGATTTAGGCGAATATTCACCCCTCCACTTT.

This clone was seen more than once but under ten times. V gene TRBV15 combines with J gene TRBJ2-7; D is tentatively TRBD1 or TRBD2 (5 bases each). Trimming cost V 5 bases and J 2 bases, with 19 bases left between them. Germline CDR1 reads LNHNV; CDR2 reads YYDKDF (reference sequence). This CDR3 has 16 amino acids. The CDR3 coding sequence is TGTGCCACCAGCGCTCAAGTAGGGGACGGTACCTACGAGCAGTACTTC. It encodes CATSAQVGDGTYEQYF. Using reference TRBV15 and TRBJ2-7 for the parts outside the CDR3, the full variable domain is DAMVIQNPRYQVTQFGKPVTLSCSQTLNHNVMYWYQQKSSQAPKLLFHYYDKDFNNEADTPDNFQSRRPNTSFCFLDIRSPGLGDTAMYLCATSAQVGDGTYEQYFGPGTRLTVT.

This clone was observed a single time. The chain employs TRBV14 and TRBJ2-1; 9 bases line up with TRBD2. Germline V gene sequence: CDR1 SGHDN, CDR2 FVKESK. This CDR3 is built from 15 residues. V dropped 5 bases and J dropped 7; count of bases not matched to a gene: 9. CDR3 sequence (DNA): TGTGCCAGCAGCAGCCTAGCGGGAAGTTGGAATGAGCAGTTCTTC. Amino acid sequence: CASSSLAGSWNEQFF.

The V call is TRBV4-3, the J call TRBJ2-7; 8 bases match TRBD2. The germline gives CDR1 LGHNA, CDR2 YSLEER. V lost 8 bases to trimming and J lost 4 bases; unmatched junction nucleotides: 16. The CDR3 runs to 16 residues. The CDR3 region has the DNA TGCGCCAGCTCCAGCCCAGGGGCAGCGGGAGTTTACGAGCAGTACTTC. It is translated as CASSSPGAAGVYEQYF.

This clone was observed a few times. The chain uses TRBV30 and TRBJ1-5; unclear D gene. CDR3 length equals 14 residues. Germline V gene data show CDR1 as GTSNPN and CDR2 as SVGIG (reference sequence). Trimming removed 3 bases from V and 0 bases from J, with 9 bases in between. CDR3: CAWSEGSSNQPQHF. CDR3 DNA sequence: TGTGCCTGGAGCGAAGGGAGTAGCAATCAGCCCCAGCATTTT.

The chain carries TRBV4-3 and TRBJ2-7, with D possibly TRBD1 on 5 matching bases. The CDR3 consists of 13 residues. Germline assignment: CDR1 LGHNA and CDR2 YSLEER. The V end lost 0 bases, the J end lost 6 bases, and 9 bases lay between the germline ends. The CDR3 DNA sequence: TGCGCCAGCAGCCAAGAAAGGGGCGGCGAGCAGTACTTC. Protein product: CASSQERGGEQYF.

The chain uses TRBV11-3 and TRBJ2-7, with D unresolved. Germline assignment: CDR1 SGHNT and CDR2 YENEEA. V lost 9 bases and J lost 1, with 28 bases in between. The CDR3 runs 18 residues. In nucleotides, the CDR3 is TGTGCCAGACCAGCGACGGAGACATCTCCTAACCCTTCCTACGAGCAGTACTTC. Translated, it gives CARPATETSPNPSYEQYF.

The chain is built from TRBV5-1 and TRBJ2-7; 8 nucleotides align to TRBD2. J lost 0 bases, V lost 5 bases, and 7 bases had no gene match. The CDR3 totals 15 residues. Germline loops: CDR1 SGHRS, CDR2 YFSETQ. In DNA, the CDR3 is TGCGCCAGCAGACCTCCGGGACTAGACTCCTACGAGCAGTACTTC. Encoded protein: CASRPPGLDSYEQYF.

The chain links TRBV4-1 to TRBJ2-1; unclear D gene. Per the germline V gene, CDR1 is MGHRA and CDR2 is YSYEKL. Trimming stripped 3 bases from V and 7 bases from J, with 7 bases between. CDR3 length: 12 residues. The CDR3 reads CASSHPPNEQFF. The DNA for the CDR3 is TGCGCCAGCAGCCACCCTCCGAATGAGCAGTTCTTC.

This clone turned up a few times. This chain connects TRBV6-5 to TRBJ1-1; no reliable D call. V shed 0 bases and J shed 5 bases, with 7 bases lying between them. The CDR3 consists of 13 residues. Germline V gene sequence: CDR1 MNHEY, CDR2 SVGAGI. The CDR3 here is CASSYSWETEAFF. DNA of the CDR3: TGTGCCAGCAGTTACTCGTGGGAGACTGAAGCTTTCTTT.

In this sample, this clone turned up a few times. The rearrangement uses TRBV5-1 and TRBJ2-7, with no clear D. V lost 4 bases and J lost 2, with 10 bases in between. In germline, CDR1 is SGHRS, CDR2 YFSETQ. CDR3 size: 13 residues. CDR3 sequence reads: CASSTSETYEQYF. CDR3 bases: TGCGCCAGCAGCACCAGTGAAACCTACGAGCAGTACTTC. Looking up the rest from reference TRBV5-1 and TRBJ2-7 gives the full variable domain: KAGVTQTPRYLIKTRGQQVTLSCSPISGHRSVSWYQQTPGQGLQFLFEYFSETQRNKGNFPGRFSGRQFSNSRSEMNVSTLELGDSALYLCASSTSETYEQYFGPGTRLTVT.

In nucleotides, the CDR3 is TGTGCCAGTAGACAGGGTTTTGGGGCCAACGTCCTGACTTTC. It is translated as CASRQGFGANVLTF. This sequence joins TRBV19 and TRBJ2-6, with a possible D match to TRBD1 (6 bases). Germline V gene lookup returns CDR1 LNHDA and CDR2 SQIVND (reference sequence). The CDR3 totals 14 residues. V was cut by 6 bases and J by 3 bases, with 9 bases left in between.

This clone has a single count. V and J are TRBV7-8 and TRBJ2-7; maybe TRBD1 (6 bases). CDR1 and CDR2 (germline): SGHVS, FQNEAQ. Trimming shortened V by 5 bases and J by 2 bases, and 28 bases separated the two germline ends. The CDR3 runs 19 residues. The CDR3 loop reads CASSLIRALTGQHPYEQYF. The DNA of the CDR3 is TGTGCCAGCAGCCTGATCCGCGCGCTCACAGGACAGCACCCCTACGAGCAGTACTTC.